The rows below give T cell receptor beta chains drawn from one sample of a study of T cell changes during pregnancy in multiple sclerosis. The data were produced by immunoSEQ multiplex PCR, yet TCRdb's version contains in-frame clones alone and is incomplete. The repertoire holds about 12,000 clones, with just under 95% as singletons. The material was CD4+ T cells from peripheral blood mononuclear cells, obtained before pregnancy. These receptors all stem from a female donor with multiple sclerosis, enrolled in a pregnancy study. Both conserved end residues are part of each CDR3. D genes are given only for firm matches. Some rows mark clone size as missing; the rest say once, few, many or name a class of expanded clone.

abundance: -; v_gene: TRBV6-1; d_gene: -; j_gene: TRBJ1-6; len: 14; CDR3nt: TGTGCCAGCCAGATAGGGGGAGTTAATTCACCCCTCCACTTT; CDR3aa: CASQIGGVNSPLHF
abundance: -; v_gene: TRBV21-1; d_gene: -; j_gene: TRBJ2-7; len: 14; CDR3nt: TGTGCCAGCAGCAAGTTTGACAGCCTTCGAGAGCAGTACTTC; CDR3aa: CASSKFDSLREQYF
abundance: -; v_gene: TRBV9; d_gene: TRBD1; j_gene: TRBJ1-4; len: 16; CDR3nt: TGTGCCAGCAGCGCAGACAGGGGGAGGACTAATGAAAAACTGTTTTTT; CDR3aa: CASSADRGRTNEKLFF
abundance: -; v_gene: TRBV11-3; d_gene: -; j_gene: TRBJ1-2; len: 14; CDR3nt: TGTGCCAGCAGTCGAAACAGGGTCGTATACGGCTACACCTTC; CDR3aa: CASSRNRVVYGYTF
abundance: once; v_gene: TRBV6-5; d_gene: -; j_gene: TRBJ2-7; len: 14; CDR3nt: TGTGCCAGCAGGCCGGAGGGTTCCTCCTACGAGCAGTACTTC; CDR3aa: CASRPEGSSYEQYF
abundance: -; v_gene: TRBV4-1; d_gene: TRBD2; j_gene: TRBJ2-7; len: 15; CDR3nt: TGCGCCAGCAGCCAAGCCGGACTAGCGGCCTACGAGCAGTACTTC; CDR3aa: CASSQAGLAAYEQYF
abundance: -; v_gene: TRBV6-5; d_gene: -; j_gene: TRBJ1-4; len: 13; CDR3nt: TGTGCCAGCAGCTCCGCAGGGCGTGAAAAACTGTTTTTT; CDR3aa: CASSSAGREKLFF
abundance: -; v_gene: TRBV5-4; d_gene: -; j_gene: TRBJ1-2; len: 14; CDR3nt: TGTGCCAGCAGCTTGGGCACACCGGGCTATGGCTACACCTTC; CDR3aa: CASSLGTPGYGYTF
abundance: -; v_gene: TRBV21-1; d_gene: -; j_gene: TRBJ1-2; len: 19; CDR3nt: TGTGCCAGCAGCAAAGTTTCTCAGGAGGGGAGGACCAATGACTATGGCTACACCTTC; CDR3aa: CASSKVSQEGRTNDYGYTF
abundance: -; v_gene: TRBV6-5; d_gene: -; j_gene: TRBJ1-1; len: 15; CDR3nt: TGTGCCAGCAGGAACCGCGGGGTCATGAACACTGAAGCTTTCTTT; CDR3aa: CASRNRGVMNTEAFF
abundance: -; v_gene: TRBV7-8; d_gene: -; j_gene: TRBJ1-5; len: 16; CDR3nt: TGTGCCAGCAGCTCCGCGGGGTTGGCGGCCAATCAGCCCCAGCATTTT; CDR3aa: CASSSAGLAANQPQHF
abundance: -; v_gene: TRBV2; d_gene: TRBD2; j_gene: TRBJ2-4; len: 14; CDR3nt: TGTGCCAGCAGTGAGAGGACTAGCGGGGGGGGAAGATGCTTC; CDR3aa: CASSERTSGGGRCF
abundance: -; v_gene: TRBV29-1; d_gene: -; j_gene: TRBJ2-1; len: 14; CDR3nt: TGCAGCTTTAGAACAGGGAGCTCCTACAATGAGCAGTTCTTC; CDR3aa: CSFRTGSSYNEQFF
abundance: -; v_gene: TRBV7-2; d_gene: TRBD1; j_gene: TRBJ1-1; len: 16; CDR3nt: TGTGCCAGCAGCATCATCTCAGGGGGCGGGGACACTGAAGCTTTCTTT; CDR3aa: CASSIISGGGDTEAFF
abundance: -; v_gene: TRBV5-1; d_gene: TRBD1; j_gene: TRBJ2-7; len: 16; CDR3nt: TGCGCCAGCAGCCCCAGGACAGGGAAGGCTAACTACGAGCAGTACTTC; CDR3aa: CASSPRTGKANYEQYF
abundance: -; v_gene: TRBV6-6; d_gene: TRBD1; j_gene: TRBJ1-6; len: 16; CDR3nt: TGTGCCAGCAGTTACTCCCAGGGACAGGGGATTCTTTCCCTCCACTTT; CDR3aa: CASSYSQGQGILSLHF
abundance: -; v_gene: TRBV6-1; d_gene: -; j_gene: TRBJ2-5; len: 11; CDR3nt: TGTGCCAGCAGTGGAGGGGAGGCCCAGTACTTC; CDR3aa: CASSGGEAQYF
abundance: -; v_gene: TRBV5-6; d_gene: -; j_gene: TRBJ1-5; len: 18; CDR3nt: TGTGCCAGCAGCTTGGGAAGGGGGGGCCGATCCCGAACTCAGCCCCAGCATTTT; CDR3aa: CASSLGRGGRSRTQPQHF